These 14 T cell receptor beta chains originate from one sample sequenced in a study of tissue T cells after allogeneic stem cell transplantation. The time point: mouse harvest day 7 after allogeneic transplant. Each mouse received 10^7 T-cell-depleted marrow cells plus 10^6 splenic CD5+ T cells by tail vein. Sequenced by immunoSEQ multiplex PCR; TCRdb stores in-frame clones only, minus some. The sample contains thousands of clones, under 55% of which appear only once. The sequencing sample was made of gut tissue. These receptors were taken from a female BALB/c mouse given C57BL/6 T cells with graft-versus-host disease after an allogeneic hematopoietic cell transplant.

This clone has a single count. The gene names here belong to mouse. The missing CDR3 end, 1 residue past where the read stops, is filled in from the germline J gene. The V call is TRBV23, the J call TRBJ1-4; TRBD1 is taken as the D call from the table, unchecked against the DNA. The CDR3 has 15 residues. Germline V gene sequence: CDR1 KGHTA, CDR2 FQNQQP. The sequenced CDR3 bases are TGCTCCAGCAGTCAAACAGCCTTTTCCAACGAAAGATTATTT. Translating it yields CSSSQTAFSNERLF. The full-length CDR3 reads as CSSSQTAFSNERLFF.

As to this clone: Here the gene names and germline are mouse. The read is 1 residue too short to cover the CDR3 end, so that end is filled in from the germline J gene. This chain joins TRBV16 and TRBJ2-7, with 10 bases matching TRBD2. There are 16 residues in the CDR3. CDR1 is SGHSA and CDR2 is FRNQAP in the germline V gene. The V segment lost 5 bases and the J segment 2 bases; nucleotides outside the gene matches: 9. CDR3 sequence: CASSPRDWGGPYEQYF. The sequenced CDR3 bases are TGTGCAAGCAGCCCCCGGGACTGGGGTGGTCCCTATGAACAGTAC. Full variable domain (missing parts from reference TRBV16 and TRBJ2-7): NAGVIQTPRHKVTGKGQEATLWCEPISGHSAVFWYRQTIVQGLEFLTYFRNQAPIDDSGMPKERFSAQMPNQSHSTLKIQSTQPQDSAVYLCASSPRDWGGPYEQYFGPGTRLTVL.

This clone has just one count. Gene names are mouse gene names. The CDR3 here is CTCSPGTGGAEQFF. Incomplete CDR3 DNA: TGCACCTGCAGTCCCGGGACAGGGGGTGCTGAGCAGTTC. The gene calls are TRBV1 and TRBJ2-1; TRBD1 agrees at 11 bases. Coverage ceases 1 residue before the CDR3 finishes, and the germline J gene fills in the end. The CDR3 consists of 14 residues. Trimming took 5 bases from V and 6 from J; bases not matched to a gene: 3. Germline CDR1 and CDR2: NSQYPW and LRSPGD (reference sequence).

This clone has just a few counts. Gene names are the mouse ones. The read falls 1 residue short of the CDR3 end, and the missing part is taken from the germline J gene. The chain employs TRBV3 and TRBJ2-4; tentative D call: TRBD2 (5 bases). This CDR3 is built from 14 residues. The V gene lost 8 bases and the J gene lost 0 bases, with 12 bases spanning the gap. The germline V gene encodes CDR1 SNHLY and CDR2 FYNGKV (reference sequence). The sequenced CDR3 bases are TGTGCCAGCGCCCTAATGGGGAGTCAAAACACCTTGTAC. Translation gives CASALMGSQNTLY. The entire CDR3 is CASALMGSQNTLYF.

This clone was observed a few times. Gene names and germline match the mouse. The read ends 1 residue before the CDR3 terminus; that terminus is restored from the germline J gene. The V call is TRBV2, the J call TRBJ2-7; TRBD2 is a possible D gene (6 bases). Germline V CDR1 and CDR2: LGHNA, YSYQKL. Trimming took 0 bases from V and 0 from J, leaving 12 bases between them. CDR3 length: 16 residues. CDR3 protein: CASSQDPGADSYEQYF. CDR3 DNA (partial): TGTGCCAGCAGCCAAGACCCTGGGGCCGACTCCTATGAACAGTAC.

Comments on this clone: Genes and germline come from the mouse. The CDR3 end falls 1 residue outside the read, so it is completed with the germline J gene. This sequence joins TRBV16 and TRBJ1-1, with a weak D call TRBD1 (5 bases). Germline V gives CDR1 SGHSA, CDR2 FRNQAP. This CDR3 region has 13 residues. Trimming cost V 3 bases and J 0 bases, with 5 bases left between them. CDR3 bases read: TGTGCAAGCAGCTTGACAGCAAACACAGAAGTCTTC. Translation: CASSLTANTEVF. The whole CDR3 protein is CASSLTANTEVFF.

Of note for this clone: Germline and genes: mouse. Sequencing ends 1 residue short of the CDR3 end; the germline J gene provides the rest. The chain is built from TRBV16 and TRBJ1-3, with D uncertain. Per the germline V gene, CDR1 is SGHSA and CDR2 is FRNQAP. There are 13 residues in the CDR3. V was shortened by 3 bases and J by 0 bases, with 3 bases between the two germline ends. CDR3 residues: CASSFHSGNTLYF. The sequenced part of the CDR3 DNA is TGTGCAAGCAGCTTTCATTCTGGAAATACGCTCTAT.

Details on this clone: A read error may account for a junction end that differs from germline. The gene symbols are mouse symbols. The read halts 1 residue ahead of the CDR3 end, with the missing end drawn from the germline J gene. The same CDR3 is also encoded by other DNA sequences in this sample. V gene TRBV15 combines with J gene TRBJ2-3; D is possibly TRBD1 (6 bases). Germline loops: CDR1 SGHND, CDR2 FRSKSL. CDR3 length equals 13 residues. CDR3 DNA, as far as it was read: TGCGCCAGCAGCGCCGGGACAGCAGAAACGCTGTAT. Translation: CASSAGTAETLY. The whole CDR3 protein is CASSAGTAETLYF.

In regard to this clone: The genes are named according to mouse. The missing CDR3 end, 1 residue past where the read stops, is filled in from the germline J gene. This chain links TRBV31 with TRBJ2-7; 7 positions match TRBD2. The ends lost 3 bases at V and 4 bases at J; junction bases unmatched: 6. Looked up from germline, CDR1 is GKSSPN and CDR2 is SITVG. The CDR3 contains 13 residues. CDR3 DNA (partial): TGTGCCTGGAGCCCTCCTGGGGGATATGAACAGTAC. Translation: CAWSPPGGYEQY. The whole CDR3 is CAWSPPGGYEQYF.

This clone was counted between two and nine times. Mouse gene names and germline throughout. The read finishes 1 residue shy of the CDR3 end, and the germline J gene is used to complete it. Other DNA variants within this sample encode the same CDR3. This sequence joins TRBV26 and TRBJ2-7; 10 bases align to TRBD2. V shed 6 bases and J 7 bases; nucleotides not matched to a gene: 3. This CDR3 has 12 amino acids. Germline V lookup: CDR1 KGHPV, CDR2 FQNQEV (reference sequence). The CDR3 sequence: CASSLTGGEQYF. The part of the CDR3 DNA that was read is TGTGCCAGCAGCCTGACTGGGGGGGAACAGTAC.

On this clone: The listed genes are named as in mouse. The read is 1 residue too short to cover the CDR3 end, so that end is filled in from the germline J gene. V gene TRBV13-2 combines with J gene TRBJ1-1; no definite D call. In germline, CDR1 is NNHNN, CDR2 SYGAGS (reference sequence). Trimming cost V 1 base and J 3 bases, with 10 bases left between them. The CDR3 is made up of 14 amino acids. CDR3 sequence reads: CASGDRGGDTEVFF. CDR3 DNA (partial): TGTGCCAGCGGTGATCGGGGTGGGGACACAGAAGTCTTC.

In the case of this clone: The germline and genes are mouse ones. The read finishes 1 residue shy of the CDR3 end, and the germline J gene is used to complete it. The gene calls are TRBV26 and TRBJ2-7; TRBD2 aligns across 12 bases. V lost 6 bases, J lost 6 bases, and 3 bases stayed unmatched. The germline gives CDR1 KGHPV, CDR2 FQNQEV (reference sequence). This CDR3 contains 13 residues. CDR3 sequence reads: CASSPTGGAEQYF. The covered CDR3 bases are TGTGCCAGCAGCCCGACTGGGGGGGCTGAACAGTAC.

This clone was seen more than once but under ten times. Any gene name here is a mouse gene name. The CDR3 extends 1 residue past the end of the read, so its final part is completed from the germline J gene. The chain employs TRBV4 and TRBJ1-6; no clear D. TRBJ1-6 is identified as an open reading frame with a role that is uncertain. Germline lookup yields CDR1 LGHDT and CDR2 YNNKQL (reference sequence). The CDR3 consists of 16 residues. Deletions cut 3 bases from V and 0 bases from J, with 9 bases between. CDR3 residues: CASSYSPRSYNSPLYF. The sequenced part of the CDR3 DNA is TGTGCCAGCAGCTACAGTCCCCGTTCCTATAATTCGCCCCTCTAC.

With respect to this clone: One end of the junction varies from germline; a read error may be responsible. Mouse names are used for the genes. Read sequence stops 1 residue before the CDR3 end, and the germline J gene provides the missing end. Other DNA sequences in this sample translate to the same CDR3. The J gene is TRBJ2-5, the V gene TRBV20, with D possibly matching TRBD2 (5 bases). This CDR3 contains 12 residues. Germline CDR1 and CDR2: GFQATS and STVNSAI. The CDR3 loop reads CGARSGQDTQYF. The CDR3 bases that were read are TGTGGCGCTAGGTCTGGGCAAGACACCCAGTAC.